The 9 T cell receptor beta chains below were found in one sample sequenced in a study of sequential checkpoint blockade in melanoma. TCRdb's copy holds only in-frame clones and misses some; the assay was immunoSEQ multiplex PCR. The data hold roughly 18,000 clones, with around 70% observed a single time. The treatment denotes: randomized to nivolumab then ipilimumab (arm A) or the reverse (arm B). The sample consisted of CD8+ T cells sorted from blood (inferred from file names), taken from a patient given nivolumab and ipilimumab in sequence. The receptors here all came from a human donor with melanoma.

The chain joins TRBV5-6 to TRBJ2-7; TRBD1 agrees at 8 bases. V gave up 5 bases and J gave up 2 bases; unmatched junction bases: 6. The CDR3 runs 14 residues. Germline CDR1 SGHDT, CDR2 YYEEEE. The CDR3 spells CASRTDRETYEQYF. CDR3 nucleotides: TGTGCCAGCAGGACGGACAGGGAGACCTACGAGCAGTACTTC.

This clone was found once. The chain uses TRBV5-4 and TRBJ2-7; perhaps TRBD1 as D (5 bases). The germline V gene has CDR1 SGHNT and CDR2 YYREEE (reference sequence). The V gene lost 1 base and the J gene lost 1 base, with 6 bases spanning the gap. This CDR3 contains 13 residues. CDR3 sequence: CASSLTGSYEQYF. Written as DNA, the CDR3 is TGTGCCAGCAGCTTGACAGGATCCTACGAGCAGTACTTC.

This chain links TRBV6-6 with TRBJ2-7; 10 bases map to TRBD1. V lost 10 bases to trimming and J lost 1 base; unmatched junction nucleotides: 7. CDR3 length: 14 amino acids. The germline gives CDR1 MNHNY, CDR2 SVGAGI (reference sequence). The CDR3 sequence: CATSRDRGSYEQYF. CDR3 DNA sequence: TGTGCCACCTCCCGGGACAGGGGATCCTACGAGCAGTACTTC.

This clone is a singleton in its sample. CDR3 region: CASSMGDRGREDGYTF. The CDR3 DNA follows: TGTGCCAGCAGCATGGGCGACAGGGGGCGCGAGGATGGCTACACCTTC. J is TRBJ1-2 and V is TRBV5-5; 10 bases match TRBD1. From germline, CDR1 is SGHKS and CDR2 YYEKEE (reference sequence). This CDR3 spans 16 amino acids. The ends lost 4 bases at V and 6 bases at J; junction bases unmatched: 12.

The chain uses TRBV27 and TRBJ2-2; maybe TRBD1 (6 bases). Trimming left V 7 bases short and J 0 bases short, with 18 bases between. The germline V gene has CDR1 MNHEY and CDR2 SMNVEV (reference sequence). The CDR3 has 17 residues. CDR3 protein: CASTLLRDTPNTGELFF. The CDR3 DNA is TGTGCCAGCACCCTTCTCCGGGACACACCGAACACCGGGGAGCTGTTTTTT.

This chain connects TRBV5-1 to TRBJ2-3; 7 bases agree with TRBD2. The CDR3 totals 17 residues. After removal of 0 bases from V and 4 bases from J, the junction contained 11 bases not matched to a gene. Germline V gene sequence: CDR1 SGHRS, CDR2 YFSETQ. The CDR3 DNA reads TGCGCCAGCAGCTTGGTGGTAGCGGGTGGGACGCCAGATACGCAGTATTTT. Its translation is CASSLVVAGGTPDTQYF. Complete variable domain (other parts from reference TRBV5-1 and TRBJ2-3): KAGVTQTPRYLIKTRGQQVTLSCSPISGHRSVSWYQQTPGQGLQFLFEYFSETQRNKGNFPGRFSGRQFSNSRSEMNVSTLELGDSALYLCASSLVVAGGTPDTQYFGPGTRLTVL.

DNA of the CDR3: TGTGCCAGCAGCTTGCTAACCTACACCTTC. This translates into CASSLLTYTF. V and J are TRBV5-5 and TRBJ1-2; D remains unclear. Trimming pared 1 base from V and 10 bases from J, leaving 5 bases between. CDR3 length: 10 amino acids. CDR1 is SGHKS, CDR2 YYEKEE, per germline (reference sequence).

The chain joins TRBV4-1 to TRBJ1-2; D gene ambiguous. The CDR3 is 18 residues long. Germline lookup yields CDR1 MGHRA and CDR2 YSYEKL. Trimming cost V 1 base and J 4 bases, with 22 bases left between them. The CDR3 coding sequence is TGCGCCAGCAGCCAAGGGACCGGGAGGGAAGGGTTGTTCTATGGCTACACCTTC. As protein: CASSQGTGREGLFYGYTF.

The J gene is TRBJ2-7, the V gene TRBV9; possible D gene TRBD1, 6 bases. The CDR3 loop spans 15 amino acids. V was pared by 1 base and J by 3 bases, with 14 bases between. Germline assignment: CDR1 SGDLS and CDR2 YYNGEE. The CDR3 region is CASSVSADSSYEQYF. The CDR3 nucleotides read TGTGCCAGCAGCGTATCTGCGGACAGTAGCTACGAGCAGTACTTC.